These 30 T cell receptor beta chains were all obtained from the same sample, sequenced in a study of CD8 T cells in ankylosing spondylitis (dated by TCRdb to about 2017). The library was prepared using 5' RACE. Instrument on record: Illumina HiSeq 2500. TCRdb reprocessed the public reads (quality trimming at Q25 with fastp, clone calling with MiXCR) and kept in-frame beta chains. When rows share a CDR3 protein, they turn into one entry using the most common DNA and genes. The sample table holds 350,000 or so distinct CDR3 sequences, of which 11% were seen once. The ten largest account for roughly 9.5% of the sample. What was sequenced was blood, either unsorted or a sorted T cell fraction (not recorded which). These receptors originate from a female donor with ankylosing spondylitis or in good health (not recorded which).

This clonotype was detected ten times or more. The chain combines TRBV29-1 with TRBJ1-2, with TRBD1 matching over 7 bases. CDR3 length: 13 amino acids. The germline CDR1 and CDR2 sequences are SQVTM and ANQGSEA. V lost 6 bases to trimming and J lost 5 bases; unmatched junction nucleotides: 9. CDR3 region: CSVYGTGAYGYTF. The CDR3 nucleotides read TGCAGCGTGTATGGAACAGGGGCGTATGGCTACACCTTC. The variable domain in full, with the rest retrieved from reference TRBV29-1 and TRBJ1-2, is SAVISQKPSRDICQRGTSLTIQCQVDSQVTMMFWYRQQPGQSLTLIATANQGSEATYESGFVIDKFPISRPNLTFSTLTVSNMSPEDSSIYLCSVYGTGAYGYTFGSGTRLTVV.

This clonotype was found a few times. V usage is TRBV11-2 and J usage is TRBJ2-5; D gene unclear. The CDR3 spans 13 residues. With 5 bases removed from V and 2 bases from J, the gap between germline ends came to 9 bases. Germline V lookup: CDR1 SGHAT, CDR2 FQNNGV. CDR3 loop: CASSPLGQETQYF. The CDR3 DNA is TGTGCCAGCAGCCCCTTGGGGCAAGAGACCCAGTACTTC.

This clonotype has more than one count but fewer than ten. V is TRBV4-1 and J is TRBJ1-1, with TRBD1 as a possible D gene (5 bases). This CDR3 is 15 amino acids long. Trimming left V 2 bases short and J 1 base short, with 11 bases between. Germline V lookup: CDR1 MGHRA, CDR2 YSYEKL. CDR3 region: CASSQPTGGNTEAFF. In nucleotides, the CDR3 is TGCGCCAGCAGCCAACCAACTGGGGGGAACACTGAAGCTTTCTTT.

The sample holds many counts of this clonotype. V gene TRBV7-9 combines with J gene TRBJ2-7, with 8 bases fitting TRBD1. The trim removed 3 bases at V and 2 bases at J, leaving 3 bases unmatched. The CDR3 totals 14 residues. Germline-derived CDR1 and CDR2 are SEHNR and FQNEAQ (reference sequence). In DNA form, the CDR3 reads TGTGCCAGCAGCTTCGGACAGGGTCCCTACGAGCAGTACTTC. Its translation is CASSFGQGPYEQYF.

This clonotype occurred many times. V is TRBV5-1 and J is TRBJ2-1, with D unresolved. From germline, CDR1 is SGHRS and CDR2 YFSETQ. V lost 2 bases and J lost 0, with 9 bases in between. The CDR3 covers 15 residues. The CDR3 bases are TGCGCCAGCAGCTTTGAAGGTGGCTCCTACAATGAGCAGTTCTTC. The encoded protein is CASSFEGGSYNEQFF. The full variable domain, rest sourced from reference TRBV5-1 and TRBJ2-1, is KAGVTQTPRYLIKTRGQQVTLSCSPISGHRSVSWYQQTPGQGLQFLFEYFSETQRNKGNFPGRFSGRQFSNSRSEMNVSTLELGDSALYLCASSFEGGSYNEQFFGPGTRLTVL.

This rearrangement joins TRBV20-1 to TRBJ2-7; D not certain. The CDR3 runs to 14 residues. Trimming shortened V by 5 bases and J by 2 bases, and 16 bases separated the two germline ends. In germline, CDR1 is DFQATT, CDR2 SNEGSKA (reference sequence). CDR3 nucleotides: TGCAGTGCTGGCACCCCTCCAGCCCCCTACGAGCAGTACTTC. Translated, it gives CSAGTPPAPYEQYF.

This clonotype has ten or more counts. This chain links TRBV5-1 with TRBJ1-1; 7 positions match TRBD1. Germline CDR1 reads SGHRS; CDR2 reads YFSETQ. The V segment lost 1 base and the J segment 4 bases; nucleotides outside the gene matches: 7. This CDR3 region has 15 residues. The CDR3 DNA sequence: TGCGCCAGCAGCTTGATTGGGACAGCGAGCACTGAAGCTTTCTTT. It encodes CASSLIGTASTEAFF.

This clonotype was recorded many times. The chain carries TRBV20-1 and TRBJ2-3; no clear D gene. This CDR3 has 15 residues. V lost 1 base and J 6 bases, leaving 17 bases between the germline ends. Germline V lookup: CDR1 DFQATT, CDR2 SNEGSKA (reference sequence). The CDR3 loop is CSARAPYREPDTQYF. The CDR3, as DNA: TGCAGTGCTAGAGCTCCTTACCGAGAGCCGGATACGCAGTATTTT.

This clonotype was detected only a few times. The chain employs TRBV3-1 and TRBJ1-4; D call uncertain. The CDR3 consists of 15 residues. From germline, CDR1 is LGHDT and CDR2 YNNKEL (reference sequence). Trimming took off 2 bases at V and 5 bases at J, with 12 bases between the two ends. CDR3 in amino acids: CASSQYAALNEKLFF. The DNA for the CDR3 is TGTGCCAGCAGCCAATATGCGGCGTTGAATGAAAAACTGTTTTTT.

This clonotype was recorded at least ten times. The chain has TRBV20-1 and TRBJ2-1, with D possibly being TRBD2 (6 bases). This CDR3 contains 15 residues. Germline V gene sequence: CDR1 DFQATT, CDR2 SNEGSKA (reference sequence). Trimming removed 3 bases from V and 5 bases from J, with 17 bases in between. The chain's CDR3 is CSASPGTGLNNEQFF. The CDR3 region has the DNA TGCAGTGCTAGTCCCGGGACGGGACTTAACAATGAGCAGTTCTTC.

This clonotype was counted ten times or more. The rearrangement links TRBV10-3 to TRBJ1-2; 9 nucleotides line up with TRBD1. The length of the CDR3 is 12 residues. CDR1 is ENHRY, CDR2 SYGVKD, per germline. V shed 4 bases and J 6 bases; nucleotides not matched to a gene: 0. This CDR3 reads CAISGTGDGYTF. CDR3 sequence (DNA): TGTGCCATCAGTGGGACAGGGGATGGCTACACCTTC.

This clonotype was found once. This chain joins TRBV5-1 and TRBJ2-5; a possible D gene is TRBD2 (7 bases). V was shortened by 3 bases and J by 3 bases, with 15 bases between the two germline ends. The germline CDR1 and CDR2 sequences are SGHRS and YFSETQ. CDR3 size: 15 residues. The CDR3 DNA is TGCGCCAGCAGCTCGAGGGGGGGCGGAGAAGAGACCCAGTACTTC. Its protein is CASSSRGGGEETQYF.

This clonotype was observed a few times. This chain uses TRBV5-1 with TRBJ2-2; TRBD2 aligns across 8 bases. CDR3 length: 17 residues. V lost 4 bases and J lost 2; bases outside the gene matches: 10. Looked up from germline, CDR1 is SGHRS and CDR2 is YFSETQ. The CDR3 spells CASSLSGSGINTGELFF. The CDR3 bases are TGCGCCAGCAGCCTGAGCGGGAGTGGAATCAACACCGGGGAGCTGTTTTTT.

The sample holds many counts of this clonotype. This chain uses TRBV15 with TRBJ1-1; 8 nucleotides agree with TRBD1. Germline V gene sequence: CDR1 LNHNV, CDR2 YYDKDF (reference sequence). The CDR3 has 17 residues. V shed 2 bases, J shed 0 bases, and the junction held 8 bases outside the gene matches. The CDR3 loop is CATSRIGQGRMNTEAFF. In DNA, the CDR3 is TGTGCCACCAGCAGAATCGGACAGGGAAGGATGAACACTGAAGCTTTCTTT.

This clonotype has just a few counts. This chain links TRBV5-1 with TRBJ2-3; no clear D. V lost 5 bases and J lost 6, with 13 bases in between. CDR3 length: 13 amino acids. Germline values: CDR1 SGHRS, CDR2 YFSETQ. CDR3 loop: CASRESISDTQYF. The CDR3 region has the DNA TGCGCCAGCAGGGAGTCGATCTCCGATACGCAGTATTTT. Combining the CDR3 with reference TRBV5-1 and TRBJ2-3 gives the whole variable domain KAGVTQTPRYLIKTRGQQVTLSCSPISGHRSVSWYQQTPGQGLQFLFEYFSETQRNKGNFPGRFSGRQFSNSRSEMNVSTLELGDSALYLCASRESISDTQYFGPGTRLTVL.

This clonotype was counted at least ten times. The chain recombines TRBV27 with TRBJ1-6; D possibly corresponds to TRBD1 (6 bases). The CDR3 loop spans 16 amino acids. Germline V lookup: CDR1 MNHEY, CDR2 SMNVEV (reference sequence). V shed 3 bases and J shed 2 bases, with 11 bases lying between them. Here the CDR3 reads CASSFGGLTYNSPLHF. In DNA, the CDR3 is TGTGCCAGCAGTTTCGGGGGGCTGACCTATAATTCACCCCTCCACTTT.

This clonotype was observed a handful of times. Here the CDR3 reads CASSLEQAGYSYEQYF. In DNA form, the CDR3 reads TGTGCCAGCAGCTTGGAACAGGCGGGGTATTCCTACGAGCAGTACTTC. V gene TRBV7-6 combines with J gene TRBJ2-7, with a weak D call TRBD2 (6 bases). CDR3 size: 16 residues. From germline, CDR1 is SGHVS and CDR2 FNYEAQ. V shed 3 bases and J shed 1 base, with 16 bases lying between them.

This clonotype was recorded at least ten times. The chain links TRBV5-1 to TRBJ2-3; D is possibly TRBD1 or TRBD2 (6 bases each). The CDR3 is 14 residues long. Germline V gene data show CDR1 as SGHRS and CDR2 as YFSETQ. V lost 5 bases and J lost 6, with 16 bases in between. The CDR3 DNA reads as TGCGCCAGCAGACCGGGGGCCTCCATTGATACGCAGTATTTT. The encoded protein is CASRPGASIDTQYF.

This clonotype was observed many times. The chain recombines TRBV5-1 with TRBJ2-7; D is possibly TRBD1 (5 bases). V lost 0 bases and J lost 3, with 13 bases in between. The CDR3 loop spans 15 amino acids. Germline V lookup: CDR1 SGHRS, CDR2 YFSETQ. CDR3 nucleotides: TGCGCCAGCAGCTTGGAAAAGGGGCCCTTCTACGAGCAGTACTTC. Residues: CASSLEKGPFYEQYF.

This clonotype has at least ten counts. This chain links TRBV14 with TRBJ1-1, with unresolved D. CDR3 length equals 14 residues. Trimming cost V 3 bases and J 4 bases, with 12 bases left between them. The germline CDR1 and CDR2 sequences are SGHDN and FVKESK. The CDR3 coding sequence is TGTGCCAGCAGCCAGAACACCGTGGGCACTGAAGCTTTCTTT. This translates into CASSQNTVGTEAFF.

This clonotype was counted at least ten times. The chain has TRBV20-1 and TRBJ1-5, with D unresolved. Germline CDR1 DFQATT, CDR2 SNEGSKA (reference sequence). The V gene lost 3 bases and the J gene lost 7 bases, with 7 bases spanning the gap. The CDR3 loop spans 11 amino acids. The CDR3 here is CSASADQPQHF. The CDR3 nucleotides read TGCAGTGCTAGCGCAGACCAGCCCCAGCATTTT.

This clonotype turned up a few times. This chain uses TRBV20-1 with TRBJ2-5; the D is unclear. The CDR3 spans 11 residues. V lost 3 bases to trimming and J lost 5 bases, with 7 bases between them. The germline CDR1 and CDR2 sequences are DFQATT and SNEGSKA (reference sequence). The CDR3, as DNA: TGCAGTGCTAGCTTGGTGGAGACCCAGTACTTC. Residues: CSASLVETQYF.

This clonotype has a count of ten or more. The CDR3 spells CAWRARIQGEAFF. The CDR3 nucleotides read TGTGCCTGGAGGGCTAGGATACAGGGAGAAGCTTTCTTT. This chain connects TRBV30 to TRBJ1-1, with D perhaps matching TRBD1 (6 bases). The length of the CDR3 is 13 residues. Between the trimmed V and J ends, which lost 3 bases and 8 bases, there was a span of 16 bases. Looked up from germline, CDR1 is GTSNPN and CDR2 is SVGIG (reference sequence).

This clonotype appeared many times. The chain carries TRBV3-1 and TRBJ1-1; D is unclear. The ends were cut back, 4 bases at V and 8 bases at J, with 8 bases in the middle. The CDR3 loop spans 11 amino acids. Germline V gene lookup returns CDR1 LGHDT and CDR2 YNNKEL (reference sequence). In DNA, the CDR3 is TGTGCCAGCAGCCTCCGAGGGGAAGCTTTCTTT. It specifies CASSLRGEAFF.

The sample holds many counts of this clonotype. This chain uses TRBV6-1 with TRBJ1-6; D is possibly TRBD1 (5 bases). This CDR3 contains 17 residues. Germline CDR1 reads MNHNS; CDR2 reads SASEGT. V was cut by 5 bases and J by 0 bases, with 14 bases left in between. The CDR3 is CASSTGQLSSYNSPLHF. DNA for the CDR3: TGTGCCAGCAGTACCGGACAACTCAGCTCCTATAATTCACCCCTCCACTTT.

There are many counts of this clonotype. The rearrangement links TRBV15 to TRBJ2-1; 10 bases align to TRBD2. This CDR3 has 15 amino acids. The germline CDR1 and CDR2 sequences are LNHNV and YYDKDF (reference sequence). V gave up 4 bases and J gave up 4 bases; unmatched junction bases: 4. CDR3: CATSMTSGLYNEQFF. The DNA for the CDR3 is TGTGCCACCAGCATGACTAGCGGGCTTTACAATGAGCAGTTCTTC.

A few counts support this clonotype. This sequence joins TRBV5-5 and TRBJ2-6; D is undetermined. Trimming removed 4 bases from V and 4 bases from J, with 9 bases in between. This CDR3 is built from 14 residues. Looked up from germline, CDR1 is SGHKS and CDR2 is YYEKEE (reference sequence). The CDR3 nucleotides are TGTGCCAGCAGCCTCATAGTGGGGGCCAACGTCCTGACTTTC. Amino acid sequence: CASSLIVGANVLTF.

The rearrangement uses TRBV2 and TRBJ2-3; the D gene could be TRBD1 or TRBD2 (6 bases each). Trimming took off 2 bases at V and 0 bases at J, with 27 bases between the two ends. The germline CDR1 and CDR2 sequences are SNHLY and FYNNEI. This CDR3 is built from 21 residues. DNA of the CDR3: TGTGCCAGCAGTGAAAGTGGGGCCAGAGGGGGACTTTGGGCTAGCACAGATACGCAGTATTTT. Protein: CASSESGARGGLWASTDTQYF.

This clonotype was seen once. The chain employs TRBV4-1 and TRBJ1-2; unclear D gene. V lost 0 bases, J lost 4 bases, and 12 bases lay in between. CDR1 MGHRA and CDR2 YSYEKL come from the germline V gene. The CDR3 length is 15 residues. CDR3 in DNA: TGCGCCAGCAGCCAAGATCCCAGACTAGGCTATGGCTACACCTTC. Residues: CASSQDPRLGYGYTF.

This clonotype has ten or more counts. J is TRBJ1-2 and V is TRBV11-1; D is unclear. The CDR3 loop spans 13 amino acids. Trimming pared 4 bases from V and 4 bases from J, leaving 10 bases between. Germline V gene data show CDR1 as SGHAT and CDR2 as FQDESV (reference sequence). Here the CDR3 DNA reads TGTGCCAGCAGCTCTCAGAAAATCTATGGCTACACCTTC. It translates to CASSSQKIYGYTF.